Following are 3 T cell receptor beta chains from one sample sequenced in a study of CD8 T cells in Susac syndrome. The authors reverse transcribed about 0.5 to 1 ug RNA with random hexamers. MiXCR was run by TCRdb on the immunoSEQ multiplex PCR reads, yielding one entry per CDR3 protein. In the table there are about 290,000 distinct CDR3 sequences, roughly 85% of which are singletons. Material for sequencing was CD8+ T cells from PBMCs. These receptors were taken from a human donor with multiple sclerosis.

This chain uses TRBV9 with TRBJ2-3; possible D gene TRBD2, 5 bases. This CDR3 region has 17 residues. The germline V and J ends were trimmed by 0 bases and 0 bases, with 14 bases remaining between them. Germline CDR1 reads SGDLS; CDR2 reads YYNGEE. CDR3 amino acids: CASSVASGITSTDTQYF. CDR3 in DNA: TGTGCCAGCAGCGTAGCTTCGGGGATCACTAGCACAGATACGCAGTATTTT.

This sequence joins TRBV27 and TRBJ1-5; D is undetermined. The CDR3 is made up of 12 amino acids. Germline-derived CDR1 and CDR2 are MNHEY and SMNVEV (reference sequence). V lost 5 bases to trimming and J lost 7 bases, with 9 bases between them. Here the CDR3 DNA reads TGTGCCAGCAGTAATGGAAAACAGCCCCAGCATTTT. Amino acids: CASSNGKQPQHF.

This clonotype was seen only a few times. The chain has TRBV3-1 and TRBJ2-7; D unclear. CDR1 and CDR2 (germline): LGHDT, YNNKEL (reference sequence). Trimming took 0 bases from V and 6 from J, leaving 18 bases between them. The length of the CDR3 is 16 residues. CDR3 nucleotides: TGTGCCAGCAGCCAAGAGTTGTTTTCCGGAGCCGGCGAGCAGTACTTC. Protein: CASSQELFSGAGEQYF.